This T cell receptor (beta chain) was identified during a study of cytomegalovirus exposure and HLA in healthy donors. For the study at large: Falling in the Caucasian-associated ancestry cluster were 81% of under 500 genotyped donors.

60 Vbeta and 13 Jbeta primers were used in PCR. Assay: immunoSEQ multiplex PCR; the TCRdb copy retains only in-frame clones and omits some. The table shows some 110,000 clones, with almost 70% occurring only once. Whole-study results and caveats: Reported findings show TCR beta sequences accurately forecast HLA-A and HLA-B alleles in most subjects. A later analysis linked a missense DCLRE1C variant to TCR beta V- and J-gene trimming.

On this clone: Its antigen remains unknown. Its ends do not fully match the called genes, so a read error is possible.

Germline V gene lookup returns CDR1 SQVTM and CDR2 ANQGSEA. The length of the CDR3 is 13 residues. The V and J genes are TRBV29-1 and TRBJ2-2; the D gene is possibly TRBD2 (6 bases). Sequenced: PBMCs. The clonotype originates from a man aged 25-45 years in good health and CMV-seropositive. The CDR3 region has the DNA TGCAGCGTTGAAAGGGATACTGGCGGGGAGCTGGTTTTT. It is translated as CSVERDTGGELVF.